This TCR beta chain was recovered during a study of blood T cell repertoires in COVID-19. The germline gives CDR1 SGDLS, CDR2 YYNGEE. This CDR3 comprises 15 residues. The V end lost 3 bases, the J end lost 5 bases, and 17 bases lay between the germline ends. Clones were read by immunoSEQ multiplex PCR, and TCRdb kept only the in-frame ones, dropping some. The table includes 75,000 to 95,000 clones, approximately 88% detected once. Specimen: peripheral blood. The chain combines TRBV9 with TRBJ1-1, with D maybe TRBD1 (6 bases). This TCR was recovered from a man aged 55 to 70 with acute or convalescent COVID-19. CDR3 in amino acids: CASSAMGRGVTEAFF. The CDR3 DNA sequence: TGTGCCAGCAGCGCCATGGGCAGGGGAGTTACTGAAGCTTTCTTT.